These T cell receptor beta chains were read from a single sample in a study of metastatic and nonmetastatic thyroid tumors. With MiXCR, TCRdb called clones anew from the PCR reads. Among about 41,000 clones listed, 28% were seen once. What was sequenced was blood. These receptors originate from a male donor with papillary thyroid cancer or a benign thyroid nodule (not recorded which). Some clones in this sample may be carry-over from other donors' samples. Each CDR3 is given with its conserved first and last residue. The D gene is left open where the match is weak. Rows may omit the clone size; those that give it use once, few, many or a size class.

j_gene: TRBJ2-1; d_gene: -; abundance: -; v_gene: TRBV20-1; CDR3aa: CSARVRGRRGNEQFF; CDR3nt: TGCAGTGCTAGGGTCAGGGGACGGCGTGGAAATGAGCAGTTCTTC
j_gene: TRBJ2-7; d_gene: TRBD2; abundance: -; v_gene: TRBV7-2; CDR3aa: CASSFSGSINEQYF; CDR3nt: TGTGCCAGCAGCTTTAGCGGGAGTATCAACGAGCAGTACTTC
j_gene: TRBJ2-1; d_gene: -; abundance: -; v_gene: TRBV20-1; CDR3aa: CSAPSPGSQIDEQFF; CDR3nt: TGCAGTGCTCCCTCTCCCGGGAGCCAGATCGATGAGCAGTTCTTC
j_gene: TRBJ1-6; d_gene: -; abundance: few; v_gene: TRBV10-2; CDR3aa: CANSVAGPVNYNSPLHF; CDR3nt: TGCGCCAACAGTGTGGCGGGACCGGTTAACTATAATTCACCCCTCCACTTT
j_gene: TRBJ1-1; d_gene: -; abundance: -; v_gene: TRBV6-2/TRBV6-3; CDR3aa: CASSRNLGLGTEALF; CDR3nt: TGTGCCAGCAGTCGAAATCTCGGGCTGGGGACTGAAGCTCTCTTT
j_gene: TRBJ1-1; d_gene: -; abundance: few; v_gene: TRBV19; CDR3aa: CASSSMNTEAFF; CDR3nt: TGTGCCAGTAGTAGTATGAACACTGAAGCTTTCTTT
j_gene: TRBJ2-2; d_gene: TRBD1; abundance: -; v_gene: TRBV7-3; CDR3aa: CASSLAGGYTGELFF; CDR3nt: TGTGCCAGCAGCTTGGCAGGGGGTTACACCGGGGAGCTGTTTTTT
j_gene: TRBJ2-2; d_gene: TRBD1; abundance: medium-sized; v_gene: TRBV6-1; CDR3aa: CASAPGQGFGELFF; CDR3nt: TGTGCCAGCGCCCCGGGACAGGGGTTCGGGGAGCTGTTTTTT
j_gene: TRBJ2-2; d_gene: -; abundance: once; v_gene: TRBV7-2; CDR3aa: CASSPPTSYTGELFF; CDR3nt: TGTGCCAGCAGCCCACCTACTTCTTACACCGGGGAGCTGTTTTTT
j_gene: TRBJ2-2; d_gene: -; abundance: medium-sized; v_gene: TRBV11-2; CDR3aa: CASILRVSTGELFF; CDR3nt: TGTGCCAGCATCTTGAGGGTTTCAACCGGGGAGCTGTTTTTT
j_gene: TRBJ2-7; d_gene: TRBD2; abundance: medium-sized; v_gene: TRBV6-6; CDR3aa: CASSYSKVGGAYEQYF; CDR3nt: TGTGCCAGCAGTTACTCGAAGGTGGGAGGGGCCTACGAGCAGTACTTC
j_gene: TRBJ2-3; d_gene: TRBD2; abundance: -; v_gene: TRBV6-1; CDR3aa: CAISVRGGGTTDTQYF; CDR3nt: TGTGCCATCAGTGTTCGCGGGGGGGGCACCACAGATACGCAGTATTTT
j_gene: TRBJ2-1; d_gene: -; abundance: few; v_gene: TRBV28; CDR3aa: CASSLLMSQEEQFF; CDR3nt: TGTGCCAGCAGTTTATTAATGTCCCAGGAGGAGCAGTTCTTC
j_gene: TRBJ2-1; d_gene: TRBD2; abundance: many; v_gene: TRBV5-4; CDR3aa: CASSPLAGKSYNEQFF; CDR3nt: TGTGCCAGCAGCCCTCTAGCGGGGAAATCCTACAATGAGCAGTTCTTC
j_gene: TRBJ1-5; d_gene: -; abundance: medium-sized; v_gene: TRBV7-8; CDR3aa: CASSLSSIGTLSRQPQHF; CDR3nt: TGTGCCAGCAGCTTATCTAGTATTGGGACATTAAGTCGTCAGCCCCAGCATTTT
j_gene: TRBJ2-5; d_gene: -; abundance: many; v_gene: TRBV3-1; CDR3aa: CASRTTETQYF; CDR3nt: TGTGCCAGCAGGACCACAGAGACCCAGTACTTC
j_gene: TRBJ2-7; d_gene: -; abundance: -; v_gene: TRBV20-1; CDR3aa: CRATTGGGEQYF; CDR3nt: TGCAGAGCTACAACAGGGGGAGGGGAGCAGTACTTC
j_gene: TRBJ1-2; d_gene: -; abundance: -; v_gene: TRBV6-1; CDR3aa: CASSEQSNYGYTF; CDR3nt: TGTGCCAGCAGTGAACAGAGTAATTATGGCTACACCTTC
j_gene: TRBJ2-2; d_gene: -; abundance: -; v_gene: TRBV20-1; CDR3aa: CSADTGFTGELFF; CDR3nt: TGCAGTGCAGATACGGGGTTCACCGGGGAGCTGTTTTTT
j_gene: TRBJ1-5; d_gene: -; abundance: many; v_gene: TRBV30; CDR3aa: CAWSRVNQPQHF; CDR3nt: TGTGCCTGGAGTAGGGTCAATCAGCCCCAGCATTTT
j_gene: TRBJ2-1; d_gene: TRBD2; abundance: few; v_gene: TRBV6-1; CDR3aa: CASIQGLAGNNEQFF; CDR3nt: TGTGCCAGCATCCAGGGGCTAGCGGGAAACAATGAGCAGTTCTTC
j_gene: TRBJ2-7; d_gene: -; abundance: medium-sized; v_gene: TRBV5-1; CDR3aa: CASTGSAEQYF; CDR3nt: TGCGCCAGCACGGGCTCCGCCGAGCAGTACTTC
j_gene: TRBJ2-2; d_gene: -; abundance: -; v_gene: TRBV6-1; CDR3aa: CASLPGSVKSGELFF; CDR3nt: TGTGCCAGCCTGCCGGGGTCAGTTAAGTCCGGTGAGCTGTTTTTT
j_gene: TRBJ1-3; d_gene: -; abundance: many; v_gene: TRBV9; CDR3aa: CASSVDSRASGNTIYF; CDR3nt: TGTGCCAGCAGCGTAGATAGTAGGGCCTCTGGAAACACCATATATTTT
j_gene: TRBJ1-1; d_gene: TRBD1; abundance: many; v_gene: TRBV12-3/TRBV12-4; CDR3aa: CASGQGAGTEAFF; CDR3nt: TGTGCCAGCGGGCAGGGGGCCGGCACTGAAGCTTTCTTT